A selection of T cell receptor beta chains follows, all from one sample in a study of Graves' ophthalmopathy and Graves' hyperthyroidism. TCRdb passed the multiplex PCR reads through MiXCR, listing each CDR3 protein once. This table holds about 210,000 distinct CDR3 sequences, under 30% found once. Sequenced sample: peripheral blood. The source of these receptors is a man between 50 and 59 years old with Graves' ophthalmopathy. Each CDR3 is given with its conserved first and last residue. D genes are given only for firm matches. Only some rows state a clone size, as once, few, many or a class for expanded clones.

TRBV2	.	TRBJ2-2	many	TGTGCCAGCCATAGGTCAATCCAGGGGAACACCGGGGAGCTGTTTTTT	CASHRSIQGNTGELFF
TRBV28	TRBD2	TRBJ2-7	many	TGTGCCAGCAGTTTATGGGGACTAGCGGGACGCGAGCAGTACTTC	CASSLWGLAGREQYF
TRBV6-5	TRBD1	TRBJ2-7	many	TGTGCCAGCAGTTACGGTGGGACAGGGATCTACGAGCAGTACTTC	CASSYGGTGIYEQYF
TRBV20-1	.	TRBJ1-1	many	TGCAGTGCAGGGTTGGCCACTGAAGCTTTCTTT	CSAGLATEAFF
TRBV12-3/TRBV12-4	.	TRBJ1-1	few	TGTGCCAGCATGGGATTCATGAACACTGAAGCTTTCTTT	CASMGFMNTEAFF
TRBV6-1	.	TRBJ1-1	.	TGTGCCAGCGAGATGGAACCGGGCCGAAGGGGAACTGAAGCTTTCTTT	CASEMEPGRRGTEAFF
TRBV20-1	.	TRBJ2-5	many	TGCAGTGCTAAGACAGTCCAAGAGACCCAGTACTTC	CSAKTVQETQYF
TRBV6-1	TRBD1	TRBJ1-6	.	TGTGCCAGCACCCGGACAGGGGGAAGATCACCCCTCCACTTT	CASTRTGGRSPLHF
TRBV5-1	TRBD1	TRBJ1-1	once	TGCGCCAGCAGCTTGGGGAGAGGGGGCAACACTGAAGCTTTCTTT	CASSLGRGGNTEAFF
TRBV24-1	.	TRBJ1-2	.	TGTGCCACCAGTGATGGCCAGAGCTATGGCTACACCTTC	CATSDGQSYGYTF
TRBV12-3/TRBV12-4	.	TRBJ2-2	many	TGTGCCAGCAGCGCACACACAGTAGCGGACACCGGGGAGCTGTTTTTT	CASSAHTVADTGELFF
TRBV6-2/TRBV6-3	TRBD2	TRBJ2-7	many	TGTGCCAGCAGTACCCGACTAGCACCTGGAGACTACGAGCAGTACTTC	CASSTRLAPGDYEQYF
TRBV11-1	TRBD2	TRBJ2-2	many	TGTGCCAGCAGCTTGGATCCGGGACTAGCTGGCACCGGGGAGCTGTTTTTT	CASSLDPGLAGTGELFF
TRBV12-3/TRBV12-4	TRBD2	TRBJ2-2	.	TGTGCCAGCAGTCCGACGGGGGGAAGGGAGCTGTTTTTT	CASSPTGGRELFF
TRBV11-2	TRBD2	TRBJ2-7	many	TGTGCCAGCACCTCAAGCGGGAACTCCTACGAGCAGTACTTC	CASTSSGNSYEQYF
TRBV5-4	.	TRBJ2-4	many	TGTGCCAGCAGATATACTACCGCGGGCGGTAGGGCCAAAAACATTCAGTACTTC	CASRYTTAGGRAKNIQYF
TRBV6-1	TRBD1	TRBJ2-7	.	TGTGCCAGCAGCCGAAAGGGTGCAGGGGGCTACGAGCAGTACTTC	CASSRKGAGGYEQYF
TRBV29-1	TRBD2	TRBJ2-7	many	TGCAGCCCACCGCGGGGACTAGCGGGATTCTACGAGCAGTACTTC	CSPPRGLAGFYEQYF
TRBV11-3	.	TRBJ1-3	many	TGTGCCAGCAGCCCCTTTGACAGTGCTGGAAACACCATATATTTT	CASSPFDSAGNTIYF
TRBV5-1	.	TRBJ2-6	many	TGCGCCAGCAGCCCCTCTCGGACCGGGGCCAACGTCCTGACTTTC	CASSPSRTGANVLTF
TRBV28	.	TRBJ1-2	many	TGTGCCAGCAGTTTCACGGGTAGGGGCGGCTACACCTTC	CASSFTGRGGYTF
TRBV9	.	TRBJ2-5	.	TGTGCCAGCAGCGTAGGCCACGAAGACCAAGAGACCCAGTACTTC	CASSVGHEDQETQYF
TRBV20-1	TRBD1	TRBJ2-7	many	TGCAGTGCTAGGGGAGCGGGGACAGGGGGATTCGAGCAGTACTTC	CSARGAGTGGFEQYF
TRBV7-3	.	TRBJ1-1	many	TGTGCCAGCAGCCTCGGCAGGGCCACTGAAGCTTTCTTT	CASSLGRATEAFF
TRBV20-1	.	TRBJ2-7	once	TGCAGTGCTCAGCCGCCGACCTACGAGCAGTACTTC	CSAQPPTYEQYF
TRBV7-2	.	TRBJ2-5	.	TGTGCCAGCAGCTTATCTAGTACGTGGGAGACCCAGTACTTC	CASSLSSTWETQYF
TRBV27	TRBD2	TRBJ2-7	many	TGTGCCAGCAGTTTTGGGGTTCGAGCGGGGGAGCGCTACGAGCAGTACTTC	CASSFGVRAGERYEQYF
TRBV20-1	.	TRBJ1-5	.	TGCAGTGCTTCTAATCCGAAAGGGGGACAGCCCCAGCATTTT	CSASNPKGGQPQHF
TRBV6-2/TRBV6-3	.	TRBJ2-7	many	TGTGCCAGCACGTCATCGGGCGCGAGGACCTACGAGCAGTACTTC	CASTSSGARTYEQYF
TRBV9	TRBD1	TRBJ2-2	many	TGTGCCAGCAGGGGTGGGACAGATGGCGGGGAGCTGTTTTTT	CASRGGTDGGELFF
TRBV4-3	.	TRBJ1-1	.	TGCGCCAGCAGCCAAGATTGGGGAAGCAGGATGAACACTGAAGCTTTCTTT	CASSQDWGSRMNTEAFF
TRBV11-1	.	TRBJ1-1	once	TGTGCCAGCAGCTCCGGAGGATGGGGAAAGAACACTGAAGCTCTCTTT	CASSSGGWGKNTEALF
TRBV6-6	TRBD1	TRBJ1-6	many	TGTGCCAGCAGTTCTTTTACAGGGGGCTATTCACCCCTCCACTTT	CASSSFTGGYSPLHF